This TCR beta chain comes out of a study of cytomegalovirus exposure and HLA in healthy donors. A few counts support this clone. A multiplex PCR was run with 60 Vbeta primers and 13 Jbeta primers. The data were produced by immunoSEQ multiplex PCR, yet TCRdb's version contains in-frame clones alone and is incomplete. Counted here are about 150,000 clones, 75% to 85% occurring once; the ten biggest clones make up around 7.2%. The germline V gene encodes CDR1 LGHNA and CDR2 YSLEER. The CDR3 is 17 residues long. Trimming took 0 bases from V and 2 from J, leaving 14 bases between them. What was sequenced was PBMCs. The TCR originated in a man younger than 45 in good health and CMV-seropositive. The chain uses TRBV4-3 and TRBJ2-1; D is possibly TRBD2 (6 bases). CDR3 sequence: CASSQDEGGVAYNEQFF. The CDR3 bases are TGCGCCAGCAGCCAAGATGAAGGCGGGGTTGCCTACAATGAGCAGTTCTTC.